This T cell receptor (beta chain) emerged from a study of T-cell reconstitution after alpha-beta-depleted transplantation in children listed by TCRdb under 2016. About the full investigation: Using TCR repertoire profiling, the study followed T-cell immune reconstitution in a quantitative way in children after TCRalphabeta/CD19-depleted allogeneic hematopoietic cell transplantation.

The protocol used for the library was PCR. Data came from an Illumina HiSeq 2500. TCR libraries were prepared with molecular barcoding, using unique molecular identifiers to normalize TCRbeta repertoire quantification. The public reads were quality trimmed at Q25 with fastp and then assembled into clones with MiXCR by TCRdb, keeping productive beta chains. Rows are combined by CDR3 protein, so each entry shows the most common genes and DNA. The sample table holds a few hundred thousand distinct CDR3 sequences, of which over 9% were seen once. The ten largest clones add up to 2% to 3% of the sample. Trimming takes 0 bases from V and 8 bases from J, and the germline ends sit 12 bases apart. Taken from the germline V gene, the CDR1 and CDR2 loops are SGHRS and YFSETQ. The CDR3 contains 15 residues, cysteine and phenylalanine counted. Only the CDR3 DNA is retained, 45 bases long and in frame from the first base.

Many counts were recorded for this clonotype. What this receptor recognizes is not known. The record has no base qualities; no much larger clone is one base away. This material consisted of PBMCs from the stem cell graft donor, taken from the stem cell graft. This receptor was obtained from a human donor who donated a stem cell graft to a child with acute lymphoblastic leukemia. Recombination connected TRBV5-1 to TRBJ1-6, with TRBD1 tentatively as D gene (5 bases match). The CDR3 in this case is CASSLAGVKYSPLHF. DNA sequence: TGCGCCAGCAGCTTGGCGGGGGTGAAGTATTCACCCCTCCACTTT.